This TCR beta chain was identified in a study of T cells in Graves' hyperthyroidism and ophthalmopathy. Study background: Peripheral blood was secured at the point of initial diagnosis, before any treatment. Whole-study results and caveats: The blood repertoire included most of the expanded thyroid clonotypes above 0.001.

Exclusion criteria comprised uncontrolled infection, other autoimmune disease, pregnancy or lactation. The CDR3 contains 14 residues. The ends were cut back, 4 bases at V and 4 bases at J, with 13 bases in the middle. CDR1 is SNHLY and CDR2 is FYNNEI in the germline V gene. TCR beta CDR3 regions were amplified from RNA. TCR CDR3 underwent first-round RT-PCR with the HTBI primer set. Each CDR3 protein is one row after TCRdb ran MiXCR on the multiplex PCR reads. The sample has 600,000 to 750,000 distinct CDR3 sequences, 15% to 20% seen once. Details on this clonotype: What it binds is not known.

The clonotype was recovered from a man aged 45-65 years with Graves' hyperthyroidism. Sequenced: blood. The rearrangement joins TRBV2 to TRBJ1-1, with D possibly being TRBD1 (6 bases). The CDR3 protein is CASSARTVVTEAFF. In DNA form, the CDR3 reads TGTGCCAGCAGTGCTCGGACAGTCGTCACTGAAGCTTTCTTT.